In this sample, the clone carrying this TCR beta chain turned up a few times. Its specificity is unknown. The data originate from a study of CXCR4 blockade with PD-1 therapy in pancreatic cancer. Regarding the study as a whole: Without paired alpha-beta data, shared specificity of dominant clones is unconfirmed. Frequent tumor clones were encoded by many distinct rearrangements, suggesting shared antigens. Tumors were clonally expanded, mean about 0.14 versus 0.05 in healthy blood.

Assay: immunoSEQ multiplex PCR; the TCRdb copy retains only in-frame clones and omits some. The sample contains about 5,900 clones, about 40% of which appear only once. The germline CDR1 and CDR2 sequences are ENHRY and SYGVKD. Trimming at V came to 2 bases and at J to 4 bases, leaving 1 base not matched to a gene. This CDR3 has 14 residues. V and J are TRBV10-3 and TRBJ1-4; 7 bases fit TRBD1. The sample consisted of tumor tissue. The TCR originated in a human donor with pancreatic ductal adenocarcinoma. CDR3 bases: TGTGCCATCAGTGAGGGGGACAGTAATGAAAAACTGTTTTTT. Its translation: CAISEGDSNEKLFF.